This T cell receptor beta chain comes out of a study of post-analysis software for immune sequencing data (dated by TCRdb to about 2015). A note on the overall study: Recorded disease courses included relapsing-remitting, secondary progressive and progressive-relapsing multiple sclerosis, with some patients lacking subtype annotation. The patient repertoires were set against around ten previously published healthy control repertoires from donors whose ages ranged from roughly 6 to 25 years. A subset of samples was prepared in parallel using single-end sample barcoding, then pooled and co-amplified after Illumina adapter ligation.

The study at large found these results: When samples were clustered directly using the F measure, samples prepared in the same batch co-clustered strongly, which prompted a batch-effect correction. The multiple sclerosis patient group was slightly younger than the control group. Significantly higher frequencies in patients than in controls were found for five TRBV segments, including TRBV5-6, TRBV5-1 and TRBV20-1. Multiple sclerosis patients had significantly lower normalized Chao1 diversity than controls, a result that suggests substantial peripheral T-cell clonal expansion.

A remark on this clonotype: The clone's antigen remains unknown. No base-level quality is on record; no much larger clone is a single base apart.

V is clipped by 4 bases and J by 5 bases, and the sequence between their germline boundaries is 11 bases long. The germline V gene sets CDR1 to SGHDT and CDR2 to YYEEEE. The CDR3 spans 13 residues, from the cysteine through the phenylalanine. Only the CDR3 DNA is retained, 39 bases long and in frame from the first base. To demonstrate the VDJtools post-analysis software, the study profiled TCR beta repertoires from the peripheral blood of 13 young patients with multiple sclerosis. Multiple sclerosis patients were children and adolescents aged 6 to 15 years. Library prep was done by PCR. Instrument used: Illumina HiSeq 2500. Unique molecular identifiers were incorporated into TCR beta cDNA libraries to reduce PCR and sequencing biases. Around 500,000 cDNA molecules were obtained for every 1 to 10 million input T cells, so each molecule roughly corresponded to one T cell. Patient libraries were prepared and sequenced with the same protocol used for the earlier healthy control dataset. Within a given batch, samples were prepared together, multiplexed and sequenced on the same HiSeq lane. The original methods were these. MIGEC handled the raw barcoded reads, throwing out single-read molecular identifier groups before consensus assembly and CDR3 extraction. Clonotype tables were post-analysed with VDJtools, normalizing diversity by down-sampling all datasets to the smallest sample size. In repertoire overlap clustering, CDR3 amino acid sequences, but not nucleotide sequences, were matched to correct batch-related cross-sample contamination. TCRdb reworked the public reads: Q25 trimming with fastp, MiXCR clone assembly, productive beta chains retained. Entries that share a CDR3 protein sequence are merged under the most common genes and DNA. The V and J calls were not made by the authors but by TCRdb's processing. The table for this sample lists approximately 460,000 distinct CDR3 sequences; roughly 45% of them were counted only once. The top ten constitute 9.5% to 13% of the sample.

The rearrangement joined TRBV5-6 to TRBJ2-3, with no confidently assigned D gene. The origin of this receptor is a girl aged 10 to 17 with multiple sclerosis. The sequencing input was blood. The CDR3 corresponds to CASSTGRLDTQYF. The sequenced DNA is TGTGCCAGCAGCACCGGACGCTTAGATACGCAGTATTTT.